This T cell receptor beta chain was sequenced in a study of blood T cell repertoires in COVID-19. In the study overall: Both acute and convalescent COVID-19 samples were obtained from the United States, Italy and Spain.

The authors' processing: Amplified reference gene primers provided the basis for estimating nucleated cell counts. TCRdb's table, derived via immunoSEQ multiplex PCR, lists solely in-frame clones and lacks some. D and trimming were read from the DNA, whereas the V and J calls and clone size are those reported in that table. Of 250,000 to 400,000 clones in the sample, about nine tenths were seen once. The trim removed 5 bases at V and 2 bases at J, leaving 5 bases unmatched. This CDR3 spans 16 amino acids. Germline V gene data show CDR1 as SEHNR and CDR2 as FQNEAQ (reference sequence). The TCR comes from a woman younger than 45 with COVID-19, enrolled during active disease. This chain links TRBV7-9 with TRBJ2-6; 8 bases match TRBD1. Sequencing was performed on peripheral blood. The CDR3 coding sequence is TGTGCCAGCAGCCTGACAGGGGTCACTGGGGCCAACGTCCTGACTTTC. Its translation is CASSLTGVTGANVLTF.